The 18 T cell receptor beta chains given below trace back to one sample, sequenced in a study of regulatory T cells in long-lasting Graves disease. Relying on iRepertoire HTBI primers and Arm-PCR of CDR3 regions, the team built TCR beta libraries. TCRdb called the multiplex PCR reads again in MiXCR, with one record for every CDR3 protein. The table includes about 450,000 distinct CDR3 sequences, 14% detected once. The time point here: newly diagnosed GD, antithyroid drugs for less than 3 months. RNA extracted from PBMCs served as the sequencing template. These same data were also listed under a study on T cells in Graves' hyperthyroidism and ophthalmopathy.

The sample here was peripheral blood mononuclear cells (PBMCs), taken at new diagnosis, from a patient treated with antithyroid drugs. All receptors come from a woman aged 45-65 years with Graves disease.

The genes are TRBV19 and TRBJ1-1, with TRBD1 as a possible D gene (6 bases). The CDR3 is made up of 14 amino acids. The V gene lost 3 bases and the J gene lost 3 bases, with 11 bases spanning the gap. CDR1 is LNHDA and CDR2 is SQIVND in the germline V gene (reference sequence). The CDR3 DNA follows: TGTGCCAGTAGTATGGGGGGGCCCCACACTGAAGCTTTCTTT. It is translated as CASSMGGPHTEAFF.

The table lists this clonotype with a few counts. The gene calls are TRBV18 and TRBJ1-2, with TRBD1 as a possible D gene (5 bases). The CDR3 runs to 16 residues. V shed 0 bases and J shed 4 bases, with 15 bases lying between them. From germline, CDR1 is KGHSH and CDR2 LQKENI. CDR3 nucleotide sequence: TGTGCCAGCTCACCACCGGAAGGGGCGCGGATCTATGGCTACACCTTC. This sequence encodes CASSPPEGARIYGYTF.

This clonotype was detected many times. The chain recombines TRBV20-1 with TRBJ2-1, with 7 bases identical to TRBD2. With 4 bases clipped from V and 3 bases from J, the junction kept 0 bases outside the gene matches. CDR1 and CDR2 from the germline V gene are DFQATT and SNEGSKA (reference sequence). The CDR3 has 12 residues. The CDR3 sequence is CSATSGYNEQFF. As DNA, the CDR3 is TGCAGTGCTACTAGCGGCTACAATGAGCAGTTCTTC.

This clonotype was detected only a few times. The genes are TRBV3-1 and TRBJ2-1; D gene unclear. Germline CDR1 reads LGHDT; CDR2 reads YNNKEL (reference sequence). The CDR3 is 15 residues long. Trimming removed 0 bases at V and 12 bases at J, with 18 bases between. CDR3 residues: CASSQDSNPTSVQFF. The DNA of the CDR3 is TGTGCCAGCAGCCAAGACTCTAACCCCACTTCGGTGCAGTTCTTC.

This clonotype was seen many times. V usage is TRBV11-2 and J usage is TRBJ2-7, with D perhaps being TRBD1 or TRBD2 (5 bases each). The CDR3 covers 15 residues. The V gene lost 1 base and the J gene lost 3 bases, with 13 bases spanning the gap. The V gene's germline CDR1 is SGHAT and CDR2 FQNNGV. The CDR3 protein is CASSLADGTVYEQYF. DNA of the CDR3: TGTGCCAGCAGCTTAGCCGACGGGACGGTCTACGAGCAGTACTTC.

This clonotype was counted ten times or more. A read error may produce the germline difference seen at one junction end. This chain joins TRBV19 and TRBJ1-1; 7 bases agree with TRBD1. The length of the CDR3 is 13 residues. Germline V gives CDR1 LNHDA, CDR2 SQIVND (reference sequence). CDR3 coding DNA: TGCGCCAGCAGCTCCAGGGGGGGAACTGAAGCTTTCTTT. It specifies CASSSRGGTEAFF.

The chain is built from TRBV10-3 and TRBJ2-7, with 10 nucleotides matching TRBD2. CDR3 size: 17 residues. In germline, CDR1 is ENHRY, CDR2 SYGVKD. Trimming removed 5 bases from V and 4 bases from J; junction bases left unmatched: 14. The CDR3 DNA is TGTGCCATCAGTCCGGGGAGAACTAGCGGGGAAAGATACGAGCAGTACTTC. Translated: CAISPGRTSGERYEQYF.

This clonotype has a count of ten or more. V gene TRBV28 combines with J gene TRBJ1-1, with 8 bases matching TRBD1. The CDR3 is 15 residues long. Germline V gene data show CDR1 as MDHEN and CDR2 as SYDVKM. With V trimmed by 5 bases and J by 1 base, 6 bases remained unmatched. CDR3 nucleotide sequence: TGTGCCAGCAGTCCCAGGACAGGGAGGAACACTGAAGCTTTCTTT. Translation gives CASSPRTGRNTEAFF. The variable domain in full, with the rest retrieved from reference TRBV28 and TRBJ1-1, is DVKVTQSSRYLVKRTGEKVFLECVQDMDHENMFWYRQDPGLGLRLIYFSYDVKMKEKGDIPEGYSVSREKKERFSLILESASTNQTSMYLCASSPRTGRNTEAFFGQGTRLTVV.

The chain couples TRBV7-9 to TRBJ1-4; D not certain. V lost 3 bases, J lost 7 bases, and 15 bases lay in between. The CDR3 runs 15 residues. Germline values: CDR1 SEHNR, CDR2 FQNEAQ (reference sequence). The chain's CDR3 is CASSFPDLWGEKLFF. CDR3 DNA: TGTGCCAGCAGCTTTCCAGATCTGTGGGGTGAAAAACTGTTTTTT.

Turning to this clonotype: A much larger clone sits a single nucleotide away, making a read error possible. The V and J genes are TRBV11-1 and TRBJ2-7; no clear D. From germline, CDR1 is SGHAT and CDR2 FQDESV (reference sequence). The CDR3 length is 13 residues. V was pared by 2 bases and J by 7 bases, with 12 bases between. The CDR3 DNA reads as TGTGCCAGCAGCTTAACCCTCTACAATGAGCAGTACTTC. Translating it yields CASSLTLYNEQYF.

As for this clonotype: A much larger clone lies a single base off, so this may be a read error. The chain combines TRBV27 with TRBJ2-7; a possible D gene is TRBD1 (6 bases). Between the trimmed V and J ends, which lost 3 bases and 6 bases, there was a span of 9 bases. Germline assignment: CDR1 MNHEY and CDR2 SMNVEV (reference sequence). The CDR3 extends over 12 amino acids. The DNA for the CDR3 is TGTGCCAGCAGTTTCCAGGGGCGCGAGCAGTACTTC. It encodes CASSFQGREQYF.

The chain joins TRBV9 to TRBJ2-3; possible D gene TRBD1, 5 bases. Trimming took 0 bases from V and 7 from J, leaving 12 bases between them. This CDR3 has 14 amino acids. Germline CDR1 reads SGDLS; CDR2 reads YYNGEE. The CDR3 region is CASSVARVTNTQYF. The CDR3 bases are TGTGCCAGCAGCGTAGCCAGGGTTACAAATACGCAGTATTTT.

V gene TRBV5-1 combines with J gene TRBJ2-2; D not resolved. CDR1 is SGHRS and CDR2 is YFSETQ in the germline V gene. V was trimmed by 0 bases and J by 4 bases, leaving 10 bases between them. CDR3 length: 15 residues. The CDR3 coding sequence is TGCGCCAGCAGCTTGGTGGCAGGTTCCACCGGGGAGCTGTTTTTT. Translating gives CASSLVAGSTGELFF. Supplemented by reference TRBV5-1 and TRBJ2-2, the full variable domain reads KAGVTQTPRYLIKTRGQQVTLSCSPISGHRSVSWYQQTPGQGLQFLFEYFSETQRNKGNFPGRFSGRQFSNSRSEMNVSTLELGDSALYLCASSLVAGSTGELFFGEGSRLTVL.

This clonotype was observed a few times. The CDR3 DNA sequence: TGTGCCAGCGCCGGGCAGGCGTACACAGATACGCAGTATTTT. Encoded protein: CASAGQAYTDTQYF. The chain joins TRBV6-1 to TRBJ2-3, with D unresolved. CDR1 MNHNS and CDR2 SASEGT come from the germline V gene. Trimming took 8 bases from V and 2 from J, leaving 14 bases between them. The CDR3 has 14 amino acids.

In regard to this clonotype: Possible read error: a much larger clone is one base away. This chain's CDR3 is CASSLVQGGAKNIQYF. CDR3 DNA sequence: TGTGCCAGCAGCTTGGTTCAGGGGGGTGCCAAAAACATTCAGTACTTC. The chain has TRBV5-6 and TRBJ2-4, with D perhaps matching TRBD1 (7 bases). This CDR3 has 16 amino acids. The germline V and J ends were trimmed by 0 bases and 1 base, with 11 bases remaining between them. Germline V CDR1 and CDR2: SGHDT, YYEEEE.

This clonotype was found many times. The chain combines TRBV28 with TRBJ2-3; D is unclear. The V end lost 10 bases, the J end lost 0 bases, and 17 bases lay between the germline ends. CDR3 length equals 15 residues. Germline lookup yields CDR1 MDHEN and CDR2 SYDVKM. CDR3 DNA: TGTGCCATCATCCGTAGTATGGCCAGCACAGATACGCAGTATTTT. Translated, it gives CAIIRSMASTDTQYF.

The chain employs TRBV5-5 and TRBJ2-7, with D unclear. The V end was cut by 1 base, the J end by 2 bases, with 10 bases between. Per the germline V gene, CDR1 is SGHKS and CDR2 is YYEKEE (reference sequence). The CDR3 runs to 14 residues. CDR3 bases: TGTGCCAGCAGCTTGTGGCAGCTCACCTACGAGCAGTACTTC. This codes for CASSLWQLTYEQYF.

As regards this clonotype: A much larger clone lies one base from this, so it may be a read error. The chain recombines TRBV7-9 with TRBJ1-1, with D unclear. Germline V CDR1 and CDR2: SEHNR, FQNEAQ (reference sequence). The CDR3 totals 13 residues. The CDR3 DNA reads TGTGCCGGCAGCTGGAGACAGAACACTGAAGCTTTCTTT. Translated, it gives CAGSWRQNTEAFF.